This T cell receptor (beta chain) appears in the sequencing data of a study of tumor-infiltrating lymphocytes in primary liver carcinoma listed by TCRdb under 2017. Regarding the research as a whole: Of the five patients (three men and two women, aged 30 to 69 years), four had hepatocellular carcinoma and one had combined HCC and intrahepatic cholangiocarcinoma. The study combined TCRbeta repertoire sequencing, expression microarrays and whole-exome sequencing across five regions of each liver tumor, with adjacent normal tissue and blood. Roughly 3.65 to 7.5 million productive TCRbeta reads were obtained per sample, and no significant difference in read depth was found between tissue types. A total of about 35 specimens from 5 patients underwent TCRbeta repertoire sequencing, comprising some 25 tumor regions, 5 adjacent noncancerous liver tissues and 5 peripheral blood samples. The five patients had tumors of stage T1-T3 N0M0, with maximum diameters ranging from roughly 4.2 to 11 cm. To link TCRbeta repertoire diversity with the local molecular phenotype, the roughly 26 tumor region samples were profiled using Agilent mRNA microarrays. Technical replicate repertoires showed high reproducibility, with mean shared-clone rates roughly 0.88 and correlation coefficients above 0.95.

Overall results and qualifications from the work: Just about 8-25% of top clones turned up in all five regions of a tumor, which suggests spatial heterogeneity among tumor-infiltrating T cells. Only 4 or 5 patients were included in the study, and the authors note that the findings should be validated in a larger study. The top 250 clones made up a significantly larger repertoire fraction in tumors than in blood (p = 0.039). Repertoire overlap was found to be higher between tumor regions (mean approximately 35%) than between tumor-adjacent (roughly 17%) or tumor-blood (14%) pairs, consistent with antigen-driven expansion. Because sequencing covered only the TCR beta chain and unpaired alpha chains were not captured, true repertoire diversity is likely underestimated. Because the samples were bulk and unsorted, CD4+ and CD8+ T cell repertoires could not be compared.

As to this clonotype: This clone's antigen is unknown. Germline and junction disagree at one end, which may indicate a read error.

The germline V gene (reference sequence) gives CDR1 as SGHAT and CDR2 as FQDESV. From cysteine to phenylalanine, the CDR3 is 15 amino acids long. Only CDR3 DNA is held: 45 bases, read in frame from base 1. Total RNA and DNA were co-extracted from approximately 20-30 mg of bulk tissue with the AllPrep DNA/RNA mini kit, without cell sorting. Surgical resection was performed in China between November 2015 and early 2016 on five or six patients with histopathologically diagnosed primary liver carcinoma. At the time of sampling, the patients had chronic HBV infection and had not received any treatment. Each tumor was sampled at five spatially separated regions: the superior, inferior, left-lateral and right-lateral poles and the tumor centre. According to histology, viable tumor cells made up more than 75% of every tumor sample. Fresh tumor and adjacent tissue pieces were bisected, with one half stored in RNAlater at -80 degrees C and the other half sent for histology.

A constant-region primer and ProtoScript II reverse transcriptase were used to reverse-transcribe TCRbeta-specific cDNA from 500 ng total RNA. TCRbeta libraries were built with three nested multiplex PCR rounds, a slightly modified ARM-PCR procedure. Multiplex TRBV1-TRBV30 forward primers and a Cbeta reverse primer were used in the first two PCR rounds, each of which was run for roughly 10 cycles. Sample barcodes and Illumina adapters were added in a final 25-cycle PCR using Deep VentR polymerase. Before sequencing, amplicons between 200 and 500 bp were purified from gel using a QIAquick gel extraction kit. TCRbeta amplicons were sequenced on an Illumina HiSeq 2500 with 250-bp paired-end reads. On the study's bioinformatics: To recover full CDR3 sequences, reads were quality-trimmed using Trimmomatic v0.33 and paired reads were then merged using FLASH v1.2.11. MiGEC v1.2.1b assigned V, D and J germline segments to the rearranged TCRbeta sequences. VDJtools v1.0.0 computed clonotype statistics and Shannon-Wiener diversity indices. Except for diversity analysis, only the 250 most abundant clonotypes of each sample were used in subsequent analyses to reduce sampling bias. TCRdb reanalyzed the raw reads on its own, using fastp at Q25 for trimming and MiXCR for clone calling, and kept in-frame beta chains. One record per CDR3 amino acid sequence lists the most common genes and DNA. The V and J calls follow TCRdb's processing rather than the paper's. The table for this sample lists about 190,000 distinct CDR3 sequences; approximately 80% of them were counted only once. Of the sample, over 15% is held by the ten largest clones.

This sequence uses TRBV11-1 and TRBJ2-1; the D gene is tentatively TRBD1 or TRBD2, each matching 5 bases. This receptor was identified in a man aged 40-55 years with primary liver carcinoma and hepatitis B virus infection. The sequencing input was tumor tissue from primary liver carcinoma. The DNA sequence is TGCACCAGCAGCTTCCAGGGACCGCTGGACAATGAGCAGATCTTC. It specifies CTSSFQGPLDNEQIF.